This TCR beta chain derives from a study of blood T cell repertoires in COVID-19. Study-wide background: T cells, B-cell-depleted T cells, or PBMCs supplied cDNA or gDNA.

Repertoires were generated with immunoSEQ multiplex PCR, while TCRdb's copy carries only in-frame clones and drops some. The sample consists of under 300,000 clones, around nine tenths of them appearing once. The CDR3 is 16 amino acids. The trim removed 2 bases at V and 0 bases at J, leaving 3 bases unmatched. The germline V gene encodes CDR1 SGDLS and CDR2 YYNGEE. The origin of this receptor is a young man with COVID-19, enrolled during active disease. J is TRBJ2-1 and V is TRBV9; 9 bases map to TRBD2. The specimen was peripheral blood. The CDR3 coding sequence is TGTGCCAGCAGCGTTTTTAGCGGGAGCTCCTACAATGAGCAGTTCTTC. Its translation: CASSVFSGSSYNEQFF.